The 32 T cell receptor beta chains reported below all come from one sample, sequenced in a study of human T cells and chemical hapten exposure. Time point: patch test 1, 2 weeks after DPC sensitization. Treatment reported: therapeutic diphenylcyclopropenone sensitization with weekly scalp DPC. TCRdb analysed the RACE reads with MiXCR anew, one entry per CDR3 protein. In the table there are over 85,000 distinct CDR3 sequences, over 10% of which are singletons. The sequencing here drew on whole blood, taken in connection with sensitization to the hapten diphenylcyclopropenone (DPC). The receptors here all came from a woman between 40 and 55 years old with alopecia areata. Some clones in this sample may be carry-over from other donors' samples.

This clonotype has just a few counts. CDR3 nucleotides: TGTGCCAGCAGTTACAGTGGCGGGAGGGCCCACGGCAATGAGCAGTTCTTC. Protein product: CASSYSGGRAHGNEQFF. This chain uses TRBV6-2 or TRBV6-3 with TRBJ2-1; 9 bases map to TRBD2. The CDR3 contains 17 residues. Germline V CDR1 and CDR2: MNHEY, SVGEGT. V lost 2 bases, J lost 6 bases, and 11 bases stayed unmatched.

This clonotype was seen ten or more times. The chain recombines TRBV27 with TRBJ2-5; perhaps D is TRBD1 or TRBD2 (5 bases each). Deletions cut 3 bases from V and 1 base from J, with 12 bases between. Germline V gene sequence: CDR1 MNHEY, CDR2 SMNVEV (reference sequence). The CDR3 extends over 15 amino acids. CDR3 region: CASSFGGTSQETQYF. The DNA for the CDR3 is TGTGCCAGCAGTTTTGGGGGTACGTCCCAAGAGACCCAGTACTTC.

This clonotype was detected a few times. This rearrangement joins TRBV2 to TRBJ2-3; no definite D call. Between the trimmed V and J ends, which lost 5 bases and 0 bases, there was a span of 9 bases. Germline V gene data show CDR1 as SNHLY and CDR2 as FYNNEI. The CDR3 extends over 14 amino acids. This CDR3 is CASSWRASTDTQYF. For the CDR3, the DNA is TGTGCCAGCAGTTGGAGAGCTAGCACAGATACGCAGTATTTT.

V is TRBV24-1 and J is TRBJ2-4; D remains unclear. Germline V lookup: CDR1 KGHDR, CDR2 SFDVKD. The ends were cut back, 3 bases at V and 2 bases at J, with 13 bases in the middle. The CDR3 spans 16 residues. In nucleotides, the CDR3 is TGTGCCACCAGTGATGCTAACTCACCGACCAAAAACATTCAGTACTTC. As protein: CATSDANSPTKNIQYF.

The chain uses TRBV27 and TRBJ2-7, with D maybe TRBD1 (5 bases). The V end lost 5 bases, the J end lost 3 bases, and 17 bases lay between the germline ends. CDR1 MNHEY and CDR2 SMNVEV come from the germline V gene (reference sequence). CDR3 length equals 15 residues. The CDR3 protein is CASSTPGRADYEQYF. Here the CDR3 DNA reads TGTGCCAGCAGTACCCCGGGCAGGGCCGACTACGAGCAGTACTTC.

This clonotype showed up many times. The chain links TRBV11-1 to TRBJ2-7; 9 nucleotides agree with TRBD1. The CDR3 spans 14 residues. CDR1 and CDR2 from the germline V gene are SGHAT and FQDESV (reference sequence). J was trimmed by 0 bases and V by 5 bases; bases with no gene match: 2. CDR3 in DNA: TGTGCCAGCAGCCCGGGACAGGGCTCCTACGAGCAGTACTTC. This encodes CASSPGQGSYEQYF.

This clonotype was observed a handful of times. This chain links TRBV18 with TRBJ1-2, with TRBD1 as a possible D gene (5 bases). CDR1 is KGHSH, CDR2 LQKENI, per germline. The ends were cut back, 2 bases at V and 6 bases at J, with 16 bases in the middle. The CDR3 has 15 residues. CDR3 sequence reads: CASSPREGRENGYTF. The CDR3 nucleotides are TGTGCCAGCTCACCAAGGGAGGGACGGGAGAATGGCTACACCTTC. The full variable domain, completed using reference TRBV18 and TRBJ1-2, is NAGVMQNPRHLVRRRGQEARLRCSPMKGHSHVYWYRQLPEEGLKFMVYLQKENIIDESGMPKERFSAEFPKEGPSILRIQQVVRGDSAAYFCASSPREGRENGYTFGSGTRLTVV.

In the case of this clonotype: The junction does not match germline at one end; this may be a read error. The chain carries TRBV7-2 and TRBJ2-2; D may be TRBD2 (6 bases). This CDR3 comprises 15 residues. Germline loops: CDR1 SGHTA, CDR2 FQGNSA. The CDR3 sequence: CASSLERTNTGEVFF. The CDR3 DNA reads as TGTGCCAGCAGCTTAGAGCGAACGAACACCGGGGAGGTGTTTTTT.

This clonotype occurred a few times. V gene TRBV6-2 or TRBV6-3 combines with J gene TRBJ2-1, with 14 bases that match TRBD2. With V trimmed by 6 bases and J by 8 bases, 9 bases remained unmatched. This CDR3 has 16 amino acids. Germline V CDR1 and CDR2: MNHEY, SVGEGT. This CDR3 reads CASRDSGLAGVDEQFF. The CDR3 DNA follows: TGTGCCAGCAGGGACTCGGGACTAGCGGGAGTAGATGAGCAGTTCTTC.

The CDR3 loop is CASSRIGEGQSYEQYF. In DNA form, the CDR3 reads TGTGCCAGCAGCAGAATAGGGGAGGGACAGTCCTACGAGCAGTACTTC. The chain is built from TRBV11-2 and TRBJ2-7; D may be TRBD1 or TRBD2 (7 bases each). Trimming stripped 5 bases from V and 1 base from J, with 18 bases between. The germline CDR1 and CDR2 sequences are SGHAT and FQNNGV. The CDR3 extends over 16 amino acids.

The chain recombines TRBV5-4 with TRBJ2-3, with 10 positions matching TRBD2. J was trimmed by 1 base and V by 0 bases; bases with no gene match: 2. The CDR3 is 16 amino acids. Per germline, CDR1 SGHNT and CDR2 YYREEE (reference sequence). The CDR3 loop is CASSLGLAGRTDTQYF. In DNA form, the CDR3 reads TGTGCCAGCAGCTTGGGACTAGCGGGCCGCACAGATACGCAGTATTTT.

The CDR3, as DNA: TGTGCCAGCAGAGGCCCGACAGAAAGTTACGAGCAGTACTTC. Translation: CASRGPTESYEQYF. The genes are TRBV6-5 and TRBJ2-7; D may be TRBD1 (5 bases). The CDR3 totals 14 residues. CDR1 and CDR2 (germline): MNHEY, SVGAGI. Trimming cost V 6 bases and J 4 bases, with 16 bases left between them.

In its sample, this clonotype was seen many times. The chain is built from TRBV28 and TRBJ2-7; no clear D. The germline gives CDR1 MDHEN, CDR2 SYDVKM. This CDR3 has 11 amino acids. Trimming left V 3 bases short and J 7 bases short, with 7 bases between. The CDR3 loop reads CASSFRTEQYF. CDR3 in DNA: TGTGCCAGCAGTTTTCGCACAGAGCAGTACTTC.

The V call is TRBV14, the J call TRBJ2-1; D may be TRBD2 (5 bases). This CDR3 has 17 residues. CDR1 and CDR2 (germline): SGHDN, FVKESK. Trimming removed 0 bases from V and 4 bases from J, with 16 bases in between. CDR3: CASSQDRGSHTYNEQFF. CDR3 coding DNA: TGTGCCAGCAGCCAAGATCGAGGGAGTCATACGTACAATGAGCAGTTCTTC.

This chain connects TRBV7-6 to TRBJ1-2, with D hard to call. Germline V CDR1 and CDR2: SGHVS, FNYEAQ. This CDR3 has 13 amino acids. V gave up 5 bases and J gave up 5 bases, with 12 bases separating them. In DNA form, the CDR3 reads TGTGCCAGCAGCCCCCGGACGGTATATGGCTACACCTTC. Protein product: CASSPRTVYGYTF.

This clonotype was seen many times. The J gene is TRBJ2-7, the V gene TRBV18; D may be TRBD2 (6 bases). Looked up from germline, CDR1 is KGHSH and CDR2 is LQKENI. CDR3 length: 13 residues. V was shortened by 6 bases and J by 6 bases, with 15 bases between the two germline ends. CDR3 amino acids: CASSPRGWGEQYF. CDR3 nucleotide sequence: TGTGCCAGCTCGCCCCGGGGGTGGGGCGAGCAGTACTTC. Drawing the rest from reference TRBV18 and TRBJ2-7, the complete variable domain is NAGVMQNPRHLVRRRGQEARLRCSPMKGHSHVYWYRQLPEEGLKFMVYLQKENIIDESGMPKERFSAEFPKEGPSILRIQQVVRGDSAAYFCASSPRGWGEQYFGPGTRLTVT.

The CDR3 loop is CSATPGLAGASSSYNEQFF. CDR3 in DNA: TGCAGTGCTACCCCGGGACTAGCGGGAGCCTCAAGCTCCTACAATGAGCAGTTCTTC. The chain links TRBV20-1 to TRBJ2-1; 14 bases map to TRBD2. This CDR3 contains 19 residues. The germline V gene has CDR1 DFQATT and CDR2 SNEGSKA (reference sequence). V lost 4 bases to trimming and J lost 0 bases; unmatched junction nucleotides: 11.

In DNA, the CDR3 is TGTGCCAGCAGCGAAATGGGGGTCATGAACACTGAAGCTTTCTTT. Residues: CASSEMGVMNTEAFF. The J gene is TRBJ1-1, the V gene TRBV5-4; D perhaps matches TRBD1 (5 bases). CDR3 length equals 15 residues. V was clipped by 4 bases and J by 0 bases, with 13 bases between them. Germline V gene data show CDR1 as SGHNT and CDR2 as YYREEE (reference sequence). The variable domain in full, with the rest retrieved from reference TRBV5-4 and TRBJ1-1, is ETGVTQSPTHLIKTRGQQVTLRCSSQSGHNTVSWYQQALGQGPQFIFQYYREEENGRGNFPPRFSGLQFPNYSSELNVNALELDDSALYLCASSEMGVMNTEAFFGQGTRLTVV.

J is TRBJ2-2 and V is TRBV27, with D perhaps given as TRBD1 or TRBD2 (5 bases each). The germline gives CDR1 MNHEY, CDR2 SMNVEV (reference sequence). The CDR3 is 14 residues long. V lost 3 bases and J lost 2, with 7 bases in between. In DNA, the CDR3 is TGTGCCAGCAGTTTCGGGGCAAACACCGGGGAGCTGTTTTTT. Residues: CASSFGANTGELFF.

This clonotype was found a few times. This chain links TRBV30 with TRBJ2-3; D remains ambiguous. V lost 1 base and J 5 bases, leaving 10 bases between the germline ends. The CDR3 consists of 13 residues. Germline values: CDR1 GTSNPN, CDR2 SVGIG (reference sequence). CDR3 sequence (DNA): TGTGCCTGGAGTGGAGGTTCGGGAGATACGCAGTATTTT. As protein: CAWSGGSGDTQYF.

This clonotype was counted at least ten times. The genes are TRBV5-1 and TRBJ1-3; D unresolved. Germline V gives CDR1 SGHRS, CDR2 YFSETQ. CDR3 length: 15 residues. Trimming removed 0 bases at V and 0 bases at J, with 7 bases between. This CDR3 is CASSLGRISGNTIYF. The CDR3 DNA follows: TGCGCCAGCAGCTTGGGACGTATCTCTGGAAACACCATATATTTT.

This clonotype was seen at least ten times. The V call is TRBV29-1, the J call TRBJ2-3; 14 nucleotides match TRBD2. Per the germline V gene, CDR1 is SQVTM and CDR2 is ANQGSEA. The junction had 3 bases not matched to a gene; V was cut back by 4 bases and J by 6 bases. This CDR3 contains 14 residues. The CDR3 reads CSVGGLAGVDTQYF. The CDR3 DNA is TGCAGCGTTGGGGGACTAGCGGGAGTTGATACGCAGTATTTT.

The chain recombines TRBV29-1 with TRBJ2-7, with TRBD2 identical over 11 bases. The germline V gene has CDR1 SQVTM and CDR2 ANQGSEA. The CDR3 contains 15 residues. V shed 5 bases and J 2 bases; nucleotides not matched to a gene: 8. CDR3: CSVSVIAGGPYEQYF. CDR3 bases: TGCAGCGTTTCTGTTATAGCGGGAGGGCCCTACGAGCAGTACTTC.

This clonotype was seen many times. The chain couples TRBV7-3 to TRBJ2-5, with 10 positions matching TRBD2. CDR1 and CDR2 (germline): SGHTA, FQGTGA. Losses at the gene ends were 5 bases for V and 5 bases for J; bases not matched to a gene: 11. The CDR3 sequence is 16 residues long. The DNA of the CDR3 is TGTGCCAGCAGCCCCAGCGGGGGGGGAATTTTGGAGACCCAGTACTTC. Translated, it gives CASSPSGGGILETQYF.

The gene calls are TRBV7-8 and TRBJ2-1; D gene ambiguous. V was shortened by 4 bases and J by 9 bases, with 19 bases between the two germline ends. The CDR3 runs 15 residues. Germline V gene data show CDR1 as SGHVS and CDR2 as FQNEAQ. The CDR3 sequence: CASSSAGRFASEQFF. In DNA form, the CDR3 reads TGTGCCAGCAGCTCCGCCGGGCGGTTTGCTAGTGAGCAGTTCTTC.

V is TRBV6-2 or TRBV6-3 and J is TRBJ2-7, with D possibly being TRBD1 (5 bases). From germline, CDR1 is MNHEY and CDR2 SVGEGT. This CDR3 has 16 amino acids. V lost 0 bases and J lost 0, with 12 bases in between. For the CDR3, the DNA is TGTGCCAGCAGTTACTCGATGACAGCTTACTCCTACGAGCAGTACTTC. Translation: CASSYSMTAYSYEQYF.

This sequence joins TRBV27 and TRBJ2-7, with D possibly matching TRBD1 (6 bases). CDR1 and CDR2 from the germline V gene are MNHEY and SMNVEV (reference sequence). CDR3 length: 14 residues. V was shortened by 8 bases and J by 5 bases, with 19 bases between the two germline ends. The CDR3 spells CASARWSGANEQYF. The CDR3 coding sequence is TGTGCCAGCGCCCGGTGGTCAGGGGCCAACGAGCAGTACTTC.

This clonotype was seen ten or more times. The chain has TRBV12-3 or TRBV12-4 and TRBJ2-7, with 16 bases identical to TRBD2. The junction had 6 bases not matched to a gene; V was cut back by 3 bases and J by 1 base. This CDR3 spans 18 amino acids. CDR3 bases: TGTGCCAGCAGTTTTAGTCCGGGACTAGCGGGAGGGTCCTACGAGCAGTACTTC. Its translation is CASSFSPGLAGGSYEQYF.

The rearrangement uses TRBV6-2 or TRBV6-3 and TRBJ2-1; 12 nucleotides match TRBD2. Germline CDR1 and CDR2: MNHEY and SVGEGT. The CDR3 totals 15 residues. V lost 6 bases, J lost 10 bases, and 10 bases stayed unmatched. CDR3 DNA sequence: TGTGCCAGCAGCCAACTAGCGGGGGGAATTAGCGAGCAGTTCTTC. Protein product: CASSQLAGGISEQFF.

The table lists this clonotype with a few counts. This chain uses TRBV28 with TRBJ1-2; D unclear. CDR1 is MDHEN, CDR2 SYDVKM, per germline. V shed 6 bases and J shed 8 bases, with 10 bases lying between them. The CDR3 runs to 11 residues. The CDR3 here is CASSYFEGYTF. The CDR3 nucleotides are TGTGCCAGCAGCTACTTTGAGGGCTACACCTTC.

This clonotype came up once. CDR3 amino acids: CASSLTGFRATEAFF. CDR3 nucleotides: TGTGCCAGCAGTTTAACCGGTTTTCGGGCCACTGAAGCTTTCTTT. This chain joins TRBV28 and TRBJ1-1; the D is unclear. CDR1 MDHEN and CDR2 SYDVKM come from the germline V gene. V lost 2 bases, J lost 4 bases, and 14 bases lay in between. The length of the CDR3 is 15 residues.

Turning to this clonotype: The junction differs from germline at one of its ends, possibly a read error. The rearrangement links TRBV7-7 to TRBJ1-1; D may be TRBD1 (5 bases). In germline, CDR1 is SSHAT, CDR2 FNYEAQ (reference sequence). The CDR3 has 13 residues. Written as DNA, the CDR3 is TGTGCTAGCAGCATGACAGAGAACACTGAAGCTTTCTTT. Its translation is CASSMTENTEAFF.